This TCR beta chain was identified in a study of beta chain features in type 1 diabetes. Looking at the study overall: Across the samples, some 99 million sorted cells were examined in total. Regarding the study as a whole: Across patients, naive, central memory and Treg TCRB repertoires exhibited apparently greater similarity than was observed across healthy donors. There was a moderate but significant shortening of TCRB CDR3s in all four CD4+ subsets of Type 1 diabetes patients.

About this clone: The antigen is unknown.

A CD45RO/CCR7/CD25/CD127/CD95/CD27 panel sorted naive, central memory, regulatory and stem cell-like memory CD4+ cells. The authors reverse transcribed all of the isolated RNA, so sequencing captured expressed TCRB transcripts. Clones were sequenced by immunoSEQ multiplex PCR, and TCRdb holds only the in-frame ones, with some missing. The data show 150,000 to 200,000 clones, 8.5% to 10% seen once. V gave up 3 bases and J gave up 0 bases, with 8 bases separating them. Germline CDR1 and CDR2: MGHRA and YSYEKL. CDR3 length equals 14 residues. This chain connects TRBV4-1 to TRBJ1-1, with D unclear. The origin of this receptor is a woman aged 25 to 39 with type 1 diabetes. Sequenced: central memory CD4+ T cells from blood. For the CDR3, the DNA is TGCGCCAGCAGCCACCCTGCTATGAACACTGAAGCTTTCTTT. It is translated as CASSHPAMNTEAFF.